This T cell receptor (beta chain) was profiled in a study of CD8 T cells in ankylosing spondylitis. MiXCR was run by TCRdb on the 5' RACE reads, yielding one entry per CDR3 protein. The table lists 150,000 to 250,000 distinct CDR3 sequences, around 13% of them singletons. This clonotype was recorded at least ten times. Looked up from germline, CDR1 is MDHEN and CDR2 is SYDVKM. Trimming left V 7 bases short and J 9 bases short, with 19 bases between. This CDR3 has 15 amino acids. The chain joins TRBV28 to TRBJ1-6; the D is unclear. The sequenced sample was blood, either unsorted or a sorted T cell fraction (not recorded which). This receptor was obtained from a male donor with ankylosing spondylitis or in good health (not recorded which). The CDR3: CASTTRGRESSPLHF. The CDR3 DNA reads as TGTGCCAGCACCACCAGAGGGAGGGAAAGTTCACCCCTCCACTTT.